The 29 T cell receptor beta chains listed next were all sequenced from one sample in a study of Ad26.COV2.S vaccination and SARS-CoV-2 variants. Specified treatment: around 19 received Ad26.COV2.S at low or high dose, single or two shots; roughly 5 received placebo; per-sample allocation not given. Each sample was drawn 63 days after the first injection (of vaccine or placebo). Data came from immunoSEQ multiplex PCR; TCRdb stores just in-frame clones and leaves some out. The repertoire consists of under 300,000 clones, with approximately 90% occurring once and the leading ten covering just under 3%. The sample here was peripheral blood, taken in a trial of Ad26.COV2.S vaccine versus placebo. These receptors originate from a person between 18 and 65 years old who received the Ad26.COV2.S COVID-19 vaccine or a placebo.

The chain recombines TRBV6-6 with TRBJ2-7; no clear D. Germline V gene sequence: CDR1 MNHNY, CDR2 SVGAGI (reference sequence). This CDR3 has 14 residues. Between the trimmed V and J ends, which lost 8 bases and 3 bases, there was a span of 17 bases. This chain's CDR3 is CASGPPREDYEQYV. As DNA, the CDR3 is TGTGCCAGCGGCCCCCCAAGAGAGGACTACGAGCAGTACGTC.

This clone has more than one count but fewer than ten. V and J are TRBV7-7 and TRBJ2-1; possibly TRBD2 for D (5 bases). The CDR3 consists of 14 residues. The V end was cut by 5 bases, the J end by 4 bases, with 12 bases between. Germline V gene sequence: CDR1 SSHAT, CDR2 FNYEAQ (reference sequence). The CDR3 protein is CASSPSRSYNEQFF. In nucleotides, the CDR3 is TGTGCCAGCAGCCCTAGCAGGAGTTACAATGAGCAGTTCTTC.

DNA for the CDR3: TGTGCCAGCAGCGCCGGGGAGACACTCCATGGCTACACCTTC. Amino acid sequence: CASSAGETLHGYTF. This chain uses TRBV9 with TRBJ1-2; D gene ambiguous. The ends were cut back, 3 bases at V and 6 bases at J, with 15 bases in the middle. In germline, CDR1 is SGDLS, CDR2 YYNGEE. The CDR3 contains 14 residues.

The chain recombines TRBV7-9 with TRBJ2-5; a weak D match, TRBD1 (6 bases). CDR1 and CDR2 from the germline V gene are SEHNR and FQNEAQ (reference sequence). Trimming removed 5 bases at V and 6 bases at J, with 13 bases between. The length of the CDR3 is 13 residues. As DNA, the CDR3 is TGTGCCAGCAGCACGGGACATGGGAAGACCCAGTACTTC. This encodes CASSTGHGKTQYF.

J is TRBJ1-5 and V is TRBV5-5; TRBD1 is a possible D gene (5 bases). Germline-derived CDR1 and CDR2 are SGHKS and YYEKEE (reference sequence). The CDR3 covers 14 residues. V was cut by 1 base and J by 2 bases, with 7 bases left in between. CDR3 DNA sequence: TGTGCCAGCAGCTTGTCCAGGGGCAATCAGCCCCAGCATTTT. It yields the protein CASSLSRGNQPQHF.

The gene calls are TRBV4-1 and TRBJ2-1, with 9 bases lining up with TRBD1. V lost 1 base, J lost 1 base, and 2 bases stayed unmatched. From germline, CDR1 is MGHRA and CDR2 YSYEKL. CDR3 length equals 16 residues. The CDR3 DNA follows: TGCGCCAGCAGCCAAGGGGACAGGGCGTCCTACAATGAGCAGTTCTTC. Encoded protein: CASSQGDRASYNEQFF.

The chain uses TRBV7-9 and TRBJ1-2, with no clear D. CDR3 size: 13 residues. Germline loops: CDR1 SEHNR, CDR2 FQNEAQ (reference sequence). Deletions cut 1 base from V and 4 bases from J, with 7 bases between. The DNA for the CDR3 is TGTGCCAGCAGCTTAGGGCTTATCTATGGCTACACCTTC. It yields the protein CASSLGLIYGYTF.

The rearrangement links TRBV5-1 to TRBJ2-1; 10 bases match TRBD2. The CDR3 contains 16 residues. Germline V lookup: CDR1 SGHRS, CDR2 YFSETQ. The ends lost 3 bases at V and 4 bases at J; junction bases unmatched: 7. CDR3 bases: TGCGCCAGCAGCTGGAACCCTAGCGGGAGTTACAATGAGCAGTTCTTC. As protein: CASSWNPSGSYNEQFF.

This chain links TRBV19 with TRBJ1-3; D perhaps matches TRBD1 (6 bases). The CDR3 is 16 residues long. Germline assignment: CDR1 LNHDA and CDR2 SQIVND (reference sequence). V was clipped by 5 bases and J by 0 bases, with 14 bases between them. DNA for the CDR3: TGTGCCAGTAGTTACAGGGCAGGGGCCTCTGGAAACACCATATATTTT. Amino acids: CASSYRAGASGNTIYF.

The chain recombines TRBV5-1 with TRBJ1-1; D not certain. V gave up 0 bases and J gave up 1 base, with 7 bases separating them. The CDR3 runs to 14 residues. CDR1 and CDR2 (germline): SGHRS, YFSETQ. The CDR3 reads CASSLVGPNTEAFF. The CDR3 nucleotides read TGCGCCAGCAGCTTGGTAGGGCCGAACACTGAAGCTTTCTTT. The full variable domain, in which reference TRBV5-1 and TRBJ1-1 provide the parts outside the CDR3, is KAGVTQTPRYLIKTRGQQVTLSCSPISGHRSVSWYQQTPGQGLQFLFEYFSETQRNKGNFPGRFSGRQFSNSRSEMNVSTLELGDSALYLCASSLVGPNTEAFFGQGTRLTVV.

The chain carries TRBV6-5 and TRBJ1-5; 8 bases align to TRBD1. The V and J ends lost 5 bases and 0 bases, in that order; junction bases with no gene match: 3. The CDR3 contains 15 residues. Germline assignment: CDR1 MNHEY and CDR2 SVGAGI. The CDR3 protein is CASSRGQVSNQPQHF. In DNA form, the CDR3 reads TGTGCCAGCAGTCGGGGACAGGTTAGCAATCAGCCCCAGCATTTT.

V usage is TRBV29-1 and J usage is TRBJ2-1, with a possible D match to TRBD2 (6 bases). Trimming took 1 base from V and 6 from J, leaving 13 bases between them. The germline V gene encodes CDR1 SQVTM and CDR2 ANQGSEA. This CDR3 comprises 14 residues. This CDR3 is CSVEAPGTFNEQFF. The DNA for the CDR3 is TGCAGCGTTGAAGCCCCCGGGACTTTCAATGAGCAGTTCTTC.

This clone was recorded many times. V is TRBV11-2 and J is TRBJ1-3; TRBD1 is a possible D gene (6 bases). CDR3 length equals 13 residues. Germline V gene sequence: CDR1 SGHAT, CDR2 FQNNGV. V was trimmed by 4 bases and J by 9 bases, leaving 13 bases between them. CDR3 DNA sequence: TGTGCCAGCAGCTATTGGGGGGGCGGCACCATATATTTT. This gives the protein CASSYWGGGTIYF.

This clone showed up just a few times. The chain is built from TRBV10-1 and TRBJ1-5; TRBD1 is a possible D gene (6 bases). Trimming removed 6 bases at V and 3 bases at J, with 15 bases between. Looked up from germline, CDR1 is WNHNN and CDR2 is SYGVQD (reference sequence). CDR3 length equals 15 residues. The DNA of the CDR3 is TGCGCCAGCAGCAACGTTCGGGACACCAATCAGCCCCAGCATTTT. Translation gives CASSNVRDTNQPQHF.

The rearrangement links TRBV3-1 (or the pseudogene TRBV3-2) to TRBJ2-5, with 9 bases that match TRBD2. V shed 4 bases and J 6 bases; nucleotides not matched to a gene: 9. Germline CDR1 reads LGHDT; CDR2 reads YNNKEL (reference sequence). This CDR3 has 15 residues. CDR3 in amino acids: CASSPGASGAKTQYF. CDR3 bases: TGTGCCAGCAGCCCTGGGGCTAGCGGGGCGAAGACCCAGTACTTC.

This clone was counted between two and nine times. This chain's CDR3 is CASSSENNQPQHF. DNA for the CDR3: TGTGCCAGCAGCTCAGAGAACAATCAGCCCCAGCATTTT. The rearrangement joins TRBV6-2 or TRBV6-3 to TRBJ1-5; D gene uncertain. Germline CDR1 reads MNHEY; CDR2 reads SVGEGT. V was clipped by 6 bases and J by 3 bases, with 9 bases between them. The CDR3 totals 13 residues.

This clone was observed once. The chain joins TRBV14 to TRBJ1-2; D uncertain. CDR1 and CDR2 from the germline V gene are SGHDN and FVKESK. The V end lost 1 base, the J end lost 13 bases, and 13 bases lay between the germline ends. The CDR3 is 12 residues long. Here the CDR3 reads CASSQGVGGSTF. The CDR3 region has the DNA TGTGCCAGCAGCCAAGGCGTCGGAGGGAGCACCTTC.

Only one count was recorded for this clone. The rearrangement joins TRBV5-8 to TRBJ1-2, with a weak D call TRBD1 (6 bases). Deletions cut 6 bases from V and 5 bases from J, with 14 bases between. Germline lookup yields CDR1 SGHTS and CDR2 YDEGEE. This CDR3 is 13 amino acids long. The DNA of the CDR3 is TGTGCCAGCAACCCGACAGGAGATTATGGCTACACCTTC. As protein: CASNPTGDYGYTF.

The chain combines TRBV25-1 with TRBJ1-1, with TRBD1 identical over 7 bases. Unmatched junction bases numbered 12, after V lost 6 bases and J lost 5 bases. The CDR3 spans 15 residues. Germline CDR1 reads MGHDK; CDR2 reads SYGVNS. CDR3 loop: CASRETGRVVTEAFF. Written as DNA, the CDR3 is TGTGCCAGCAGAGAGACAGGGAGAGTTGTGACTGAAGCTTTCTTT.

The V and J genes are TRBV18 and TRBJ2-3; D is uncertain. V was shortened by 3 bases and J by 5 bases, with 12 bases between the two germline ends. Looked up from germline, CDR1 is KGHSH and CDR2 is LQKENI. The CDR3 sequence is 14 residues long. The CDR3 DNA follows: TGTGCCAGCTCACCTAGTAATGTGAAAGATACGCAGTATTTT. Protein: CASSPSNVKDTQYF.

This chain joins TRBV20-1 and TRBJ2-1; D is undetermined. Trimming removed 4 bases from V and 10 bases from J, with 11 bases in between. Per germline, CDR1 DFQATT and CDR2 SNEGSKA (reference sequence). CDR3 length: 11 residues. The CDR3 coding sequence is TGCAGTGCTAATCAAATCGTGGAGCAGTTCTTC. This encodes CSANQIVEQFF.

J is TRBJ1-2 and V is TRBV5-4; D is possibly TRBD1 (6 bases). V shed 4 bases and J shed 2 bases, with 9 bases lying between them. The length of the CDR3 is 13 residues. Germline V gene data show CDR1 as SGHNT and CDR2 as YYREEE (reference sequence). As DNA, the CDR3 is TGTGCCAGCAGCAAAGGACAGAACTATGGCTACACCTTC. Amino acids: CASSKGQNYGYTF.

CDR3 sequence: CASSPLLGANYGYTF. CDR3 DNA sequence: TGCGCCAGCAGTCCCCTGTTAGGTGCCAATTATGGCTACACCTTC. The gene calls are TRBV23-1 and TRBJ1-2, with no clear D. TRBV23-1 qualifies as an ORF whose function is uncertain. Trimming stripped 4 bases from V and 5 bases from J, with 17 bases between. The CDR3 has 15 amino acids.

The chain joins TRBV9 to TRBJ1-1; D possibly corresponds to TRBD1 (5 bases). The V and J ends lost 0 bases and 1 base respectively, with 7 bases between them. Germline V CDR1 and CDR2: SGDLS, YYNGEE. The CDR3 spans 14 residues. CDR3: CASSVAQGNTEAFF. The CDR3 bases are TGTGCCAGCAGCGTAGCGCAGGGGAACACTGAAGCTTTCTTT.

The genes are TRBV30 and TRBJ1-5, with D tentatively TRBD1 (6 bases). The germline gives CDR1 GTSNPN, CDR2 SVGIG (reference sequence). The CDR3 covers 13 residues. In nucleotides, the CDR3 is TGTGCTTTCACGGGACACGTCAATCAGCCCCAGCATTTT. This sequence encodes CAFTGHVNQPQHF. The full variable domain, completed using reference TRBV30 and TRBJ1-5, is SQTIHQWPATLVQPVGSPLSLECTVEGTSNPNLYWYRQAAGRGLQLLFYSVGIGQISSEVPQNLSASRPQDRQFILSSKKLLLSDSGFYLCAFTGHVNQPQHFGDGTRLSIL.

This clone was seen a handful of times. This sequence joins TRBV6-6 and TRBJ2-1, with 11 bases lining up with TRBD2. CDR3 length: 14 amino acids. CDR1 is MNHNY, CDR2 SVGAGI, per germline (reference sequence). J gave up 7 bases and V 10 bases, and 9 bases lay outside the gene matches. The CDR3 protein is CATTGSGGANEQFF. The DNA for the CDR3 is TGTGCCACCACAGGTAGCGGGGGGGCGAATGAGCAGTTCTTC.

This clone was observed a few times. The CDR3 protein is CASSLAQGVTGELFF. Written as DNA, the CDR3 is TGTGCCAGCAGCTTAGCACAGGGGGTGACCGGGGAGCTGTTTTTT. The chain recombines TRBV7-2 with TRBJ2-2, with 8 bases aligning to TRBD1. Germline CDR1 and CDR2: SGHTA and FQGNSA. Trimming cost V 0 bases and J 5 bases; bases outside gene matches: 2. This CDR3 has 15 amino acids.

This clone appeared once. This chain uses TRBV27 with TRBJ2-5, with 10 bases that match TRBD1. Germline CDR1 reads MNHEY; CDR2 reads SMNVEV (reference sequence). This CDR3 has 15 residues. Trimming removed 2 bases from V and 4 bases from J; junction bases left unmatched: 4. For the CDR3, the DNA is TGTGCCAGCAGTTTAATCGGACAGGGGGGAGAGACCCAGTACTTC. Amino acids: CASSLIGQGGETQYF.

This chain joins TRBV6-4 and TRBJ1-6; 7 nucleotides agree with TRBD1. The germline V gene has CDR1 MRHNA and CDR2 SNTAGT. V shed 4 bases, J shed 9 bases, and the junction held 6 bases outside the gene matches. The CDR3 totals 14 residues. CDR3 residues: CASSATGDTSPLHF. Here the CDR3 DNA reads TGTGCCAGCAGTGCCACAGGGGATACTTCACCCCTCCACTTT.